This passage covers 30 T cell receptor beta chains from one sample sequenced in a study of CD8 T cells in ankylosing spondylitis. Study results and limitations: Roughly 8 highly homologous variants made up a TCR beta motif that seemed to typify ankylosing spondylitis blood.

Their antigen targets remain unknown. TCRdb itself ran the 5' RACE reads through MiXCR, one entry per CDR3 protein. The data contain 400,000 or so distinct CDR3 sequences, roughly 26% of them seen just once; the ten biggest clones take up roughly 0.8%. The sequencing input was blood, either unsorted or a sorted T cell fraction (not recorded which). All receptors come from a male donor with ankylosing spondylitis.

This clonotype was detected a few times. This sequence joins TRBV6-1 and TRBJ2-7, with D perhaps matching TRBD1 (6 bases). The CDR3 consists of 15 residues. V dropped 2 bases and J dropped 2 bases, with 13 bases sitting between them. Germline assignment: CDR1 MNHNS and CDR2 SASEGT. The CDR3 protein is CASSETRQATYEQYF. DNA of the CDR3: TGTGCCAGCAGTGAAACCCGACAGGCGACCTACGAGCAGTACTTC.

The V and J genes are TRBV20-1 and TRBJ2-1; 8 bases map to TRBD2. With V trimmed by 6 bases and J by 3 bases, 7 bases remained unmatched. The CDR3 consists of 14 residues. In germline, CDR1 is DFQATT, CDR2 SNEGSKA (reference sequence). CDR3 nucleotide sequence: TGCAGTGCCAATAGCGGGACCAGCTACAATGAGCAGTTCTTC. This sequence encodes CSANSGTSYNEQFF.

This rearrangement joins TRBV20-1 to TRBJ2-5, with 10 bases identical to TRBD2. Trimming took 2 bases from V and 4 from J; bases not matched to a gene: 4. The CDR3 totals 14 residues. Germline V gene lookup returns CDR1 DFQATT and CDR2 SNEGSKA (reference sequence). The CDR3 loop reads CSARPRLAGETQYF. CDR3 sequence (DNA): TGCAGTGCTAGACCACGACTAGCGGGAGAGACCCAGTACTTC.

V gene TRBV7-8 combines with J gene TRBJ2-1; D is unclear. The germline CDR1 and CDR2 sequences are SGHVS and FQNEAQ. V gave up 5 bases and J gave up 5 bases, with 10 bases separating them. The CDR3 is made up of 13 amino acids. The CDR3 is CASSRTVDNEQFF. The CDR3 DNA reads TGTGCCAGCAGCCGGACCGTTGACAATGAGCAGTTCTTC.

V is TRBV5-1 and J is TRBJ2-1; possibly TRBD1 or TRBD2 for D (5 bases each). V shed 0 bases and J shed 9 bases, with 10 bases lying between them. Germline V gene sequence: CDR1 SGHRS, CDR2 YFSETQ. The CDR3 is 13 residues long. CDR3 region: CASSLERDGEQFF. Here the CDR3 DNA reads TGCGCCAGCAGCTTGGAGAGGGACGGTGAGCAGTTCTTC.

The J gene is TRBJ1-1, the V gene TRBV29-1, with 8 bases fitting TRBD1. Per the germline V gene, CDR1 is SQVTM and CDR2 is ANQGSEA. The CDR3 has 12 residues. V dropped 6 bases and J dropped 4; count of bases not matched to a gene: 4. CDR3 in DNA: TGCAGCGTCTCAGGGGGCATCACTGAAGCTTTCTTT. This translates into CSVSGGITEAFF.

V is TRBV5-1 and J is TRBJ2-3; D is perhaps TRBD2 (5 bases). V lost 0 bases and J 2 bases, leaving 13 bases between the germline ends. Germline V gene data show CDR1 as SGHRS and CDR2 as YFSETQ. The CDR3 runs 16 residues. The CDR3 region is CASSLATTANTDTQYF. DNA of the CDR3: TGCGCCAGCAGCTTGGCGACTACTGCTAACACAGATACGCAGTATTTT. The variable domain in full, completed from reference TRBV5-1 and TRBJ2-3, reads KAGVTQTPRYLIKTRGQQVTLSCSPISGHRSVSWYQQTPGQGLQFLFEYFSETQRNKGNFPGRFSGRQFSNSRSEMNVSTLELGDSALYLCASSLATTANTDTQYFGPGTRLTVL.

This clonotype was counted between two and nine times. The rearrangement uses TRBV2 and TRBJ1-5; a weak D match, TRBD1 (5 bases). CDR1 is SNHLY and CDR2 is FYNNEI in the germline V gene. The CDR3 extends over 15 amino acids. V dropped 6 bases and J dropped 2 bases, with 14 bases sitting between them. CDR3 sequence: CASRVGVGGNQPQHF. Here the CDR3 DNA reads TGTGCCAGCAGGGTAGGGGTGGGGGGCAATCAGCCCCAGCATTTT.

This clonotype has a handful of counts. This sequence joins TRBV20-1 and TRBJ1-2; the match to TRBD1 covers 7 bases. V shed 2 bases, J shed 7 bases, and the junction held 4 bases outside the gene matches. CDR3 length equals 12 residues. In germline, CDR1 is DFQATT, CDR2 SNEGSKA (reference sequence). This CDR3 is CSARKTGSGYTF. The CDR3 DNA is TGCAGTGCTAGAAAGACAGGGTCTGGCTACACCTTC.

This clonotype was seen a few times. The CDR3 loop reads CASSTSGTDTQYF. In DNA, the CDR3 is TGTGCCAGCAGCACTAGCGGGACAGATACGCAGTATTTT. This chain links TRBV7-9 with TRBJ2-3; 9 nucleotides agree with TRBD2. After removal of 5 bases from V and 3 bases from J, the junction contained 0 bases not matched to a gene. This CDR3 comprises 13 residues. Germline V gene data show CDR1 as SEHNR and CDR2 as FQNEAQ (reference sequence). Full variable domain (rest looked up from reference TRBV7-9 and TRBJ2-3): DTGVSQNPRHKITKRGQNVTFRCDPISEHNRLYWYRQTLGQGPEFLTYFQNEAQLEKSRLLSDRFSAERPKGSFSTLEIQRTEQGDSAMYLCASSTSGTDTQYFGPGTRLTVL.

There are a few counts of this clonotype. The chain uses TRBV3-1 and TRBJ2-1; TRBD2 aligns across 10 bases. The CDR3 contains 15 residues. The junction had 5 bases not matched to a gene; V was cut back by 0 bases and J by 9 bases. The germline CDR1 and CDR2 sequences are LGHDT and YNNKEL (reference sequence). The CDR3 here is CASSQEGSGRSEQFF. CDR3 DNA sequence: TGTGCCAGCAGCCAAGAGGGTAGCGGGAGGTCTGAGCAGTTCTTC.

The chain carries TRBV2 and TRBJ1-5; 8 bases map to TRBD1. This CDR3 comprises 16 residues. Germline V gives CDR1 SNHLY, CDR2 FYNNEI. V was clipped by 6 bases and J by 5 bases; unmatched bases: 12. CDR3 loop: CASSSPLQGGYQPQHF. The CDR3 nucleotides read TGTGCCAGCAGCTCCCCCCTACAGGGGGGGTATCAGCCCCAGCATTTT.

The sample holds a few counts of this clonotype. The rearrangement joins TRBV7-2 to TRBJ2-2; 8 bases line up with TRBD2. CDR1 and CDR2 (germline): SGHTA, FQGNSA. Trimming at V came to 0 bases and at J to 6 bases, leaving 6 bases not matched to a gene. The CDR3 is 16 residues long. The CDR3 protein is CASSLASGKGAGELFF. As DNA, the CDR3 is TGTGCCAGCAGCTTAGCTAGCGGGAAGGGAGCCGGGGAGCTGTTTTTT.

This clonotype has only one observation. The germline gene is not matched at one end of the junction; a read error may be the cause. J is TRBJ2-3 and V is TRBV12-3 or TRBV12-4; D gene uncertain. This CDR3 spans 13 amino acids. CDR3 amino acids: CASSLVSTDTQFF. CDR3 nucleotide sequence: TGTGCCAGCAGTTTAGTCTCCACAGATACGCAGTTTTTT.

In its sample, this clonotype was seen a few times. The chain links TRBV11-2 to TRBJ1-6; unclear D gene. This CDR3 spans 19 amino acids. The germline V and J ends were trimmed by 2 bases and 0 bases, with 17 bases remaining between them. Germline lookup yields CDR1 SGHAT and CDR2 FQNNGV. The CDR3 spells CASSLRTTTGSSYNSPLHF. DNA of the CDR3: TGTGCCAGCAGCTTACGGACGACGACTGGGAGCTCCTATAATTCACCCCTCCACTTT.

This clonotype occurred a few times. This sequence joins TRBV7-2 and TRBJ2-3; a possible D gene is TRBD1 (5 bases). The CDR3 extends over 16 amino acids. CDR1 is SGHTA and CDR2 is FQGNSA in the germline V gene. V dropped 5 bases and J dropped 3 bases, with 18 bases sitting between them. The CDR3 DNA sequence: TGTGCCAGCAGCCAATCGTACAGCAAGGGGACAGATACGCAGTATTTT. It codes for CASSQSYSKGTDTQYF.

Only a few counts were recorded for this clonotype. The J gene is TRBJ1-1, the V gene TRBV29-1; possible D gene TRBD1, 5 bases. CDR3 length equals 14 residues. The germline gives CDR1 SQVTM, CDR2 ANQGSEA. V was shortened by 3 bases and J by 10 bases, with 21 bases between the two germline ends. CDR3 coding DNA: TGCAGCGTTGACGTGGGGGGGGTCCATGATGGAGCTTTCTTT. Translation: CSVDVGGVHDGAFF.

This chain uses TRBV3-1 with TRBJ2-3; 10 nucleotides line up with TRBD2. Germline V gene lookup returns CDR1 LGHDT and CDR2 YNNKEL (reference sequence). V trimming: 4 bases; J trimming: 0 bases; junction bases outside the gene matches: 4. This CDR3 contains 16 residues. The CDR3: CASSRGLALSTDTQYF. Here the CDR3 DNA reads TGTGCCAGCAGCCGGGGACTAGCGCTCAGCACAGATACGCAGTATTTT.

J is TRBJ2-5 and V is TRBV20-1; 8 bases map to TRBD1. This CDR3 spans 13 amino acids. V lost 5 bases to trimming and J lost 3 bases; unmatched junction nucleotides: 5. Germline CDR1 reads DFQATT; CDR2 reads SNEGSKA (reference sequence). The CDR3: CSAEDRGKETQYF. In nucleotides, the CDR3 is TGCAGTGCTGAAGACAGGGGCAAAGAGACCCAGTACTTC.

This clonotype was observed a few times. The chain couples TRBV12-3 or TRBV12-4 to TRBJ2-1; 11 positions match TRBD2. The CDR3 is made up of 16 amino acids. V dropped 1 base and J dropped 6; count of bases not matched to a gene: 5. CDR3 DNA: TGTGCCAGCAGTTTAGTCAGACTAGCGGGACCCAATGAGCAGTTCTTC. It yields the protein CASSLVRLAGPNEQFF.

This clonotype was counted only a few times. The J gene is TRBJ2-1, the V gene TRBV6-6; D is unclear. Trimming stripped 7 bases from V and 7 bases from J, with 8 bases between. From germline, CDR1 is MNHNY and CDR2 SVGAGI (reference sequence). The CDR3 extends over 11 amino acids. CDR3 in DNA: TGTGCCAGCACCCAGAGAAATGAGCAGTTCTTC. This encodes CASTQRNEQFF.

This clonotype occurred a few times. The gene calls are TRBV20-1 and TRBJ2-1; D ambiguous. This CDR3 has 14 residues. The V end lost 4 bases, the J end lost 3 bases, and 13 bases lay between the germline ends. CDR1 is DFQATT and CDR2 is SNEGSKA in the germline V gene (reference sequence). CDR3 amino acids: CSAIAEVNYNEQFF. CDR3 in DNA: TGCAGTGCTATTGCAGAAGTAAACTACAATGAGCAGTTCTTC.

V gene TRBV2 combines with J gene TRBJ2-1; 9 nucleotides align to TRBD1. This CDR3 has 15 residues. The trim removed 7 bases at V and 7 bases at J, leaving 11 bases unmatched. Germline-derived CDR1 and CDR2 are SNHLY and FYNNEI. CDR3 nucleotide sequence: TGTGCCAGCATTCCCCGGGACAGGGCATGGAATGAGCAGTTCTTC. It yields the protein CASIPRDRAWNEQFF.

This clonotype was picked up a small number of times. The chain combines TRBV3-1 with TRBJ1-2, with no clear D. In germline, CDR1 is LGHDT, CDR2 YNNKEL (reference sequence). V was trimmed by 0 bases and J by 6 bases, leaving 11 bases between them. This CDR3 has 14 amino acids. The CDR3 here is CASSQDQTPNGYTF. The DNA for the CDR3 is TGTGCCAGCAGCCAAGATCAAACACCAAATGGCTACACCTTC.

This clonotype was recorded a few times. The chain employs TRBV29-1 and TRBJ2-3; possibly TRBD2 for D (5 bases). Germline-derived CDR1 and CDR2 are SQVTM and ANQGSEA. The CDR3 sequence is 12 residues long. V shed 4 bases and J shed 6 bases, with 11 bases lying between them. In DNA form, the CDR3 reads TGCAGCGTTGGGTCTCGGGGTGATACGCAGTATTTT. Its translation is CSVGSRGDTQYF.

The chain joins TRBV9 to TRBJ2-3, with a possible D match to TRBD2 (6 bases). The V and J ends lost 3 bases and 5 bases respectively, with 16 bases between them. CDR3 length: 15 residues. Germline V CDR1 and CDR2: SGDLS, YYNGEE. For the CDR3, the DNA is TGTGCCAGCAGCGAGGGACCCCGGAGGGGAGATACGCAGTATTTT. As protein: CASSEGPRRGDTQYF.

The CDR3 protein is CASSFSRLRGRDTQYF. The DNA of the CDR3 is TGTGCCAGCAGCTTTTCCCGGCTCCGGGGGAGGGATACGCAGTATTTT. V is TRBV7-2 and J is TRBJ2-3; possible D gene TRBD2, 6 bases. The CDR3 is made up of 16 amino acids. Germline V gene data show CDR1 as SGHTA and CDR2 as FQGNSA. V dropped 3 bases and J dropped 6 bases, with 19 bases sitting between them.

The J gene is TRBJ2-1, the V gene TRBV7-9, with TRBD2 matching over 8 bases. V dropped 3 bases and J dropped 8; count of bases not matched to a gene: 12. The V gene's germline CDR1 is SEHNR and CDR2 FQNEAQ (reference sequence). CDR3 length equals 16 residues. CDR3 sequence (DNA): TGTGCCAGCAGCTTGCGGGAGGCTAGCGGAGGGCATGAGCAGTTCTTC. It is translated as CASSLREASGGHEQFF.

V and J are TRBV11-3 and TRBJ2-7, with D perhaps matching TRBD2 (5 bases). Trimming removed 5 bases from V and 4 bases from J, with 12 bases in between. Per the germline V gene, CDR1 is SGHNT and CDR2 is YENEEA. The CDR3 runs to 13 residues. CDR3 sequence: CASSRWELYEQYV. Written as DNA, the CDR3 is TGTGCCAGCAGCCGATGGGAGTTATACGAGCAGTACGTC.

This clonotype turned up a few times. V is TRBV2 and J is TRBJ2-1; TRBD2 matches 10 bases. Trimming removed 7 bases from V and 9 bases from J; junction bases left unmatched: 12. In germline, CDR1 is SNHLY, CDR2 FYNNEI. This CDR3 contains 15 residues. For the CDR3, the DNA is TGTGCCAGCACGGGGTCGAGCGGGAGGGGTGGTGAGCAGTTCTTC. Its protein is CASTGSSGRGGEQFF.